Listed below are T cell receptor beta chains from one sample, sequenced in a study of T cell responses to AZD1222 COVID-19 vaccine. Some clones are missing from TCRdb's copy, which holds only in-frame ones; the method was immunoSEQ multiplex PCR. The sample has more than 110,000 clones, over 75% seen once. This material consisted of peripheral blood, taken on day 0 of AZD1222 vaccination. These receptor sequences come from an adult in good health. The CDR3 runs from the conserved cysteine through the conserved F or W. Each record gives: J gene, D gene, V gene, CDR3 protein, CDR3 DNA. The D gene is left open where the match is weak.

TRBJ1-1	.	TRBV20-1	CSASGGSNTEAFF	TGCAGTGCTAGTGGGGGTTCTAACACTGAAGCTTTCTTT
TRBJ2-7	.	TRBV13	CASSLGARGGEQYF	TGTGCCAGCAGCTTAGGGGCTAGAGGAGGAGAGCAGTACTTC
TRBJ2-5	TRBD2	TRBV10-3	CATRWGLAGVPETQYF	TGTGCCACCCGATGGGGACTAGCGGGAGTCCCAGAGACCCAGTACTTC
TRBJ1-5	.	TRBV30	CAWSVGGNQPQHF	TGTGCCTGGAGTGTAGGAGGGAATCAGCCCCAGCATTTT
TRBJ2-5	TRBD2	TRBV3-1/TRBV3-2	CASSPELAGVETQYF	TGTGCCAGCAGCCCTGAACTAGCGGGGGTGGAGACCCAGTACTTC
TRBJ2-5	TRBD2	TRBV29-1	CSVDALAGALETQYF	TGCAGCGTTGACGCCCTAGCGGGAGCTCTCGAGACCCAGTACTTC
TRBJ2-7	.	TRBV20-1	CSASWVAETYEQYF	TGCAGTGCTAGTTGGGTAGCGGAGACCTACGAGCAGTACTTC
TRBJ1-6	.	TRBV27	CASTEGRRGNSPLHF	TGTGCCAGCACGGAGGGGCGAAGGGGTAATTCACCCCTCCACTTT
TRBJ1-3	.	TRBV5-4	CASSLFMSQVGSGNTIYF	TGTGCCAGCAGCTTGTTTATGTCCCAAGTTGGTTCTGGAAACACCATATATTTT
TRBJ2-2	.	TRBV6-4	CASSVGEFGELFF	TGTGCCAGCAGTGTCGGGGAATTCGGGGAGCTGTTTTTT
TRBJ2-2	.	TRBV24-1	CATKTAKTGELFF	TGTGCCACCAAAACAGCCAAGACCGGGGAGCTGTTTTTT
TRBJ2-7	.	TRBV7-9	CASSPGLSGSVPYEQYF	TGTGCCAGCAGCCCCGGGTTGTCAGGGTCGGTCCCCTACGAGCAGTACTTC
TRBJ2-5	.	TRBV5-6	CASSLSSGTQYF	TGTGCCAGCAGCCTCAGCTCGGGGACCCAGTACTTC
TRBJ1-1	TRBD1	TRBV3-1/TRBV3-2	CASSRKTGAHTLGAFF	TGTGCCAGCAGCCGAAAAACAGGGGCCCACACTTTAGGGGCTTTCTTT